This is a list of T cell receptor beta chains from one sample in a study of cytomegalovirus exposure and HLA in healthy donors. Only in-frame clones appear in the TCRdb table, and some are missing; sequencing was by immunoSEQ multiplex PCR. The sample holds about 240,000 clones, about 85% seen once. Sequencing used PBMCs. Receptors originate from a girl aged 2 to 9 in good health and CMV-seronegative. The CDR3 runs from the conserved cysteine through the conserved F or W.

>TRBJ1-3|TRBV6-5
CASSVDRAGNTIYF
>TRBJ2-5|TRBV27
CASSSRYEGVGETQYF
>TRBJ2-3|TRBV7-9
CSSSLGAYSDTQYF
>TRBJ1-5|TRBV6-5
CASRLGVAQPQHF
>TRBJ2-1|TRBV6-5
CASSSPGGGDNEQFF
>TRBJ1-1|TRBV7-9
CASSLGEGKGNTEAFF
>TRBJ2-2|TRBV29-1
CSGRGEMRTGELFF
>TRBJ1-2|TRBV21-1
CASIQGDKAANYGYTF
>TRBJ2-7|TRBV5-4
CASSLAGGAGDEQYF
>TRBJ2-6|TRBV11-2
CASSRQGANGANVLTF
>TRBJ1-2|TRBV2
CAGPSYGYTF
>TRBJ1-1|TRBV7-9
CSSSFGGTEAFF
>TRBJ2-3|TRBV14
CASSPEMGQPQDTQYF
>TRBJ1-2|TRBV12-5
CASGLVAVGSSGYTF
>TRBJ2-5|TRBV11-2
CASSSATGIKTQYF
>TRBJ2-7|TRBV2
CASRSGDGYEQYF
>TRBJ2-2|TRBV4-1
CASSQVTGTGWTGGELFF
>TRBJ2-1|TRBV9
CASSTRYYNEQFF
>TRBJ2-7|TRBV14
CASSQGRGLEQYF
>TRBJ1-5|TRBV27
CASSLTSVWSGQPQHF
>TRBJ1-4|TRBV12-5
CASGSQTSLFF
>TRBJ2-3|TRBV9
CASSSRSNTDTQYF
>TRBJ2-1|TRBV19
CAGLPARSYNEQFF
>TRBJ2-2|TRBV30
CAWSVRGRGRLVPGELFF
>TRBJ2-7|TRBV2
CASSPQGYEQYF
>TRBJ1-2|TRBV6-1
CASRFPGTGTTGYTF
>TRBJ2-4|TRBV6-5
CASSFGLSGGRNIQYF
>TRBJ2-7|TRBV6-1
CASRPGGLPYEQYF
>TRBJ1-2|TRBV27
CASNETDRPSYGYTF
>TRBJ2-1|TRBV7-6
CASSLEGLALNEQFF
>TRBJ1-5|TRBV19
CASRVWTGVNQPQHF
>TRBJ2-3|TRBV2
CASSEQGFSTDTQYF
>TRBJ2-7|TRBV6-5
CASTPRGSVYEQYF
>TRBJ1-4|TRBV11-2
CASSNRGTGQWLTNEKLFF
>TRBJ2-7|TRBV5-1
CASSLAGEREQYF
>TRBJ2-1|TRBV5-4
CASSLDRGVSYNEQLF
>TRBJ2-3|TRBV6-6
CASSYRGSLADTQYF
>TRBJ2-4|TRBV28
CASSLKNKGNIQYF
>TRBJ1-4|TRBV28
CASSPDSVMSEKLFF
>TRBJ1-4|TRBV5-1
CASSLGGTGGANEKLFF
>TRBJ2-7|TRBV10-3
CATERGGNEQYF
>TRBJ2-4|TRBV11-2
CASSPRGWIQYF
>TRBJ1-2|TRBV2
CASSGGMGAYYGYTF
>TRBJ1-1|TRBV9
CASSGRAGDMRKTEAFF
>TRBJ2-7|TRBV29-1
CSVYISYEQYF
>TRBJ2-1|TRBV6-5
CASRETSGGFHEQFF
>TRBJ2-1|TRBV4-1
CASSQDRAGLAGGRYNEQFF
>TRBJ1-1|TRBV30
CAWSAPGQGHTEAFF
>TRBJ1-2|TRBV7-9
CASSPTTGTNYGYTF
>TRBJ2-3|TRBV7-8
CASSSNAGTSFGTDTQYF
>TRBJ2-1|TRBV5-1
CASSLRDSSYNEQFF